This T cell receptor beta chain was recorded in a study of OX40 agonist ivuxolimab in advanced cancers. About the study: A history of anti-PD-1, anti-PD-L1 or anti-CTLA-4 therapy was acceptable, and over 35% had some.

The CDR3 totals 16 residues. Deletions cut 0 bases from V and 5 bases from J, with 13 bases between. Germline V gene lookup returns CDR1 WSHSY and CDR2 SAAADI. In this sample, this clone turned up a few times. TCRdb's table, derived via immunoSEQ multiplex PCR, lists solely in-frame clones and lacks some. Among fewer than 85,000 clones listed, approximately 86% were seen once. V and J are TRBV10-2 and TRBJ2-2; D is perhaps TRBD2 (6 bases). This sequence was found in an adult with an advanced solid tumor such as melanoma, head and neck, liver or kidney cancer. The material was CD4+ or CD8+ T cells sorted from blood, obtained in a trial of the OX40 agonist ivuxolimab. The CDR3: CASSESSRAGTGELFF. DNA of the CDR3: TGCGCCAGCAGTGAGTCTAGTAGGGCGGGGACCGGGGAGCTGTTTTTT.